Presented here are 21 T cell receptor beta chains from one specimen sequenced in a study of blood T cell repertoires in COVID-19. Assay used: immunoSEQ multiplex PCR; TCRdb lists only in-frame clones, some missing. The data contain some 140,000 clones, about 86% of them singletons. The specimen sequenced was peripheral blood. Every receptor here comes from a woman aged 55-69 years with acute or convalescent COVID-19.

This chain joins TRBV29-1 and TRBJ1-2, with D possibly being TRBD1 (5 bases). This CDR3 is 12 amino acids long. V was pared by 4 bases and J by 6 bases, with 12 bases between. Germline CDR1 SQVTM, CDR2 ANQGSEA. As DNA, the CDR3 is TGCAGCGTTGTCCCCCCGGGGGATGGCTACACCTTC. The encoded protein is CSVVPPGDGYTF.

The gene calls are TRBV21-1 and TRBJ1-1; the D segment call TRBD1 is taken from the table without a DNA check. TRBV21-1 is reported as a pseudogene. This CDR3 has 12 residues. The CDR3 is CASSKDRCEAFF. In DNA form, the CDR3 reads TGTGCCAGCAGCAAAGACAGGTGTGAAGCTTTCTTT.

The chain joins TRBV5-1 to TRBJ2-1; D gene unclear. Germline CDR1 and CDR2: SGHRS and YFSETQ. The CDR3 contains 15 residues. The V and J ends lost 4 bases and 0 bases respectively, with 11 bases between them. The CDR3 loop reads CASSATWSSYNEQFF. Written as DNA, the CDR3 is TGCGCCAGCAGCGCTACTTGGAGCTCCTACAATGAGCAGTTCTTC.

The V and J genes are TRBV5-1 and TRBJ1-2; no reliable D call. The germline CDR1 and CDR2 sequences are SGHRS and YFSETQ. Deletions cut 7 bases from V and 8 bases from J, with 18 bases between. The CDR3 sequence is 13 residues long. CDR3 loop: CASAEAGTRGYTF. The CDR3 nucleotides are TGCGCCAGCGCCGAGGCAGGAACTAGAGGCTACACCTTC.

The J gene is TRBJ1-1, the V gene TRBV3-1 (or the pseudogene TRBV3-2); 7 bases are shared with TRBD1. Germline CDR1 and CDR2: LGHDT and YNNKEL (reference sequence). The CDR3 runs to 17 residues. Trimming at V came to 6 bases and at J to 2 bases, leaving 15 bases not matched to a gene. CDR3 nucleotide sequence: TGTGCCAGCAGGGGTAGAACAGGGGAGCCCCTCAACACTGAAGCTTTCTTT. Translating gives CASRGRTGEPLNTEAFF.

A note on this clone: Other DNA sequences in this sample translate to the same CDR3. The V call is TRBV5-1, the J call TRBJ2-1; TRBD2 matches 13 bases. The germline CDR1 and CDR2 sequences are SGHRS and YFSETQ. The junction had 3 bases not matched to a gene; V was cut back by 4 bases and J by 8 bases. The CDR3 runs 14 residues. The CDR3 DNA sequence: TGCGCCAGCAGCCCCGGACTAGCGGGGGATGAGCAGTTCTTC. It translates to CASSPGLAGDEQFF.

The CDR3: CASSFGTPNTGELFF. Here the CDR3 DNA reads TGTGCCAGCAGCTTTGGGACACCGAACACCGGGGAGCTGTTTTTT. This chain joins TRBV11-2 and TRBJ2-2; maybe TRBD1 (6 bases). The germline CDR1 and CDR2 sequences are SGHAT and FQNNGV. With 3 bases removed from V and 0 bases from J, the gap between germline ends came to 8 bases. This CDR3 spans 15 amino acids.

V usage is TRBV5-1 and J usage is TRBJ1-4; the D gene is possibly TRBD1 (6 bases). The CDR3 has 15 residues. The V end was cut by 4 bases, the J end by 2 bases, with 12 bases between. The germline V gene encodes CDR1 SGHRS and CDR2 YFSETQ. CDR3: CASSPRTVTNEKLFF. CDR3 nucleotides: TGCGCCAGCAGCCCCCGGACAGTCACTAATGAAAAACTGTTTTTT.

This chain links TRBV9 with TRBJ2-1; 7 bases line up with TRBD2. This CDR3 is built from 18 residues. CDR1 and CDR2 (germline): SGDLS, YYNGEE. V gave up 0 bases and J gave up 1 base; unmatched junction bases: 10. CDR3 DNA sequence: TGTGCCAGCAGCGTAGTGGGGGTCGGCGGGGGTTCCTACAATGAGCAGTTCTTC. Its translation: CASSVVGVGGGSYNEQFF.

The CDR3 loop reads CASSLDSTLMNTEAFF. Written as DNA, the CDR3 is TGTGCCAGCAGCTTAGACAGTACCCTAATGAACACTGAAGCTTTCTTT. V gene TRBV7-8 combines with J gene TRBJ1-1; no clear D. The germline gives CDR1 SGHVS, CDR2 FQNEAQ. The CDR3 has 16 amino acids. V lost 1 base, J lost 0 bases, and 12 bases lay in between.

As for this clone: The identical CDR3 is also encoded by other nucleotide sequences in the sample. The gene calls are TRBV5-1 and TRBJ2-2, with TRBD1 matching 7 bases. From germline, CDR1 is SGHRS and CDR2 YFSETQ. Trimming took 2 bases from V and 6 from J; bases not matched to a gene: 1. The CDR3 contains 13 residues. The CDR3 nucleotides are TGCGCCAGCAGCTTACAGGGGTCCGGGGAGCTGTTTTTT. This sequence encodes CASSLQGSGELFF. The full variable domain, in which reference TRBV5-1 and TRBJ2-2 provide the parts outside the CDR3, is KAGVTQTPRYLIKTRGQQVTLSCSPISGHRSVSWYQQTPGQGLQFLFEYFSETQRNKGNFPGRFSGRQFSNSRSEMNVSTLELGDSALYLCASSLQGSGELFFGEGSRLTVL.

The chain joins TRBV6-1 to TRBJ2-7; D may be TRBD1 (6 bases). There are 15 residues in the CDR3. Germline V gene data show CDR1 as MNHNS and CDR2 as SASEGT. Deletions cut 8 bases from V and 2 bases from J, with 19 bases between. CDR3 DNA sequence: TGTGCCAGCTCTGGATGGCAGGGGATCACCTACGAGCAGTACTTC. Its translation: CASSGWQGITYEQYF.

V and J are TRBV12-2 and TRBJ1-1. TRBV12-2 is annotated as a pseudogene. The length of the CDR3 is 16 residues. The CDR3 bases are TGTGCAAGTCGCTTCATCGGGGGGGCTTGTTTGACTGAAGCTTTCTTT. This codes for CASRFIGGACLTEAFF.

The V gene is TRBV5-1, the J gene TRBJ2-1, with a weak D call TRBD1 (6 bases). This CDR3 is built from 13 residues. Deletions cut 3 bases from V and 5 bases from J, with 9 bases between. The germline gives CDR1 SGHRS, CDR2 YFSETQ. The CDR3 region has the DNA TGCGCCAGCAGCTCACGACAGGACAATGAGCAGTTCTTC. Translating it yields CASSSRQDNEQFF.

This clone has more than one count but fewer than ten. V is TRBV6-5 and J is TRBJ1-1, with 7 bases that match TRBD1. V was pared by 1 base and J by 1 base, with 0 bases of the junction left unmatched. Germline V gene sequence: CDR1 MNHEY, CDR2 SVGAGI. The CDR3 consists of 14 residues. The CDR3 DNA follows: TGTGCCAGCAGTTACTGGACAGGGAACACTGAAGCTTTCTTT. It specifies CASSYWTGNTEAFF.

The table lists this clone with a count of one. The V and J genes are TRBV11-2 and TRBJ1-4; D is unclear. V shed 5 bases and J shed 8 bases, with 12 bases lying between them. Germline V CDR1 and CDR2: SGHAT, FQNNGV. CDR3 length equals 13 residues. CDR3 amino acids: CASSPAGREKLFF. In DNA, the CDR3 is TGTGCCAGCAGCCCCGCGGGAAGGGAAAAACTGTTTTTT. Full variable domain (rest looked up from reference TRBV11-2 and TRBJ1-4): EAGVAQSPRYKIIEKRQSVAFWCNPISGHATLYWYQQILGQGPKLLIQFQNNGVVDDSQLPKDRFSAERLKGVDSTLKIQPAKLEDSAVYLCASSPAGREKLFFGSGTQLSVL.

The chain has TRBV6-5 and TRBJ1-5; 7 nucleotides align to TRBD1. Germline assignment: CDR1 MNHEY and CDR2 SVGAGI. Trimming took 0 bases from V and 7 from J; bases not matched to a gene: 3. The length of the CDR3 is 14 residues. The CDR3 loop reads CASSYSGTDQPQHF. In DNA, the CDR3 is TGTGCCAGCAGTTACTCCGGGACAGACCAGCCCCAGCATTTT.

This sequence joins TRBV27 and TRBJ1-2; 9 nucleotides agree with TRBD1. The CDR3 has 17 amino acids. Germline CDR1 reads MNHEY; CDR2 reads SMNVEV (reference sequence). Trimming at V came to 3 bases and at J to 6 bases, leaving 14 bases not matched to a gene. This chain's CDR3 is CASSLSGTGRWSNGYTF. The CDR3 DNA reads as TGTGCCAGCAGTTTGAGTGGGACAGGGAGATGGAGTAATGGCTACACCTTC.

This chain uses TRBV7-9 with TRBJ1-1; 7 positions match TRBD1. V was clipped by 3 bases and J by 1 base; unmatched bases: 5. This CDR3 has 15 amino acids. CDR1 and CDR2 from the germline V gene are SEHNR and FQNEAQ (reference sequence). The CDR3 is CASSFRQGGNTEAFF. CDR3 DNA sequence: TGTGCCAGCAGCTTTCGCCAGGGGGGGAACACTGAAGCTTTCTTT.

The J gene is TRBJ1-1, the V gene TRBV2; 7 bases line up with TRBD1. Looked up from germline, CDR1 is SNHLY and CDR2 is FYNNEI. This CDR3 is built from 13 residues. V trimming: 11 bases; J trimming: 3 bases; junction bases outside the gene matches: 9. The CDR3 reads CAAGGRGDTEAFF. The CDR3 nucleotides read TGTGCCGCGGGGGGCAGGGGGGACACTGAAGCTTTCTTT. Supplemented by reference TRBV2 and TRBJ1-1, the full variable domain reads EPEVTQTPSHQVTQMGQEVILRCVPISNHLYFYWYRQILGQKVEFLVSFYNNEISEKSEIFDDQFSVERPDGSNFTLKIRSTKLEDSAMYFCAAGGRGDTEAFFGQGTRLTVV.

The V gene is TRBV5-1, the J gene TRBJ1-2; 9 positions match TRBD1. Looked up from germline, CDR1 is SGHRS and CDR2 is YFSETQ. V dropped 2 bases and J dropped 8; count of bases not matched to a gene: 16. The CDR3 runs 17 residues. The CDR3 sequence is CASSFESPGQGGKGYTF. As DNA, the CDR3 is TGCGCCAGCAGCTTTGAATCGCCGGGACAGGGAGGGAAAGGCTACACCTTC.